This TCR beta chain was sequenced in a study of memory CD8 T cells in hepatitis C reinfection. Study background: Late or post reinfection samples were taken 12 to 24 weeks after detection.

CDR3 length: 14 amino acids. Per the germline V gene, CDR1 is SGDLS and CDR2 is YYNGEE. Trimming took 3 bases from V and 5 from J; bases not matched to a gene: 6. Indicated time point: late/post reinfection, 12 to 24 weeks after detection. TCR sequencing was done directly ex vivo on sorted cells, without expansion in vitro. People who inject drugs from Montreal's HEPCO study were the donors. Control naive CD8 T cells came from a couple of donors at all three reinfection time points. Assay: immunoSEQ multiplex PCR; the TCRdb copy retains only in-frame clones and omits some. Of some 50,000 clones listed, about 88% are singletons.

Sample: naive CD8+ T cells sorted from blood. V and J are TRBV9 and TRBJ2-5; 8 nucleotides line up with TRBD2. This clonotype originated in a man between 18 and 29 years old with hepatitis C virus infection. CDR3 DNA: TGTGCCAGCAGCGCCAATAGCGGGGCGGAGACCCAGTACTTC. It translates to CASSANSGAETQYF.